The text below deals with one TCR beta chain. These data are taken from a study of blood T cell repertoires in COVID-19. Study background: COVID-19 samples, acute and convalescent, were from the United States, Italy and Spain.

Measured with immunoSEQ multiplex PCR; TCRdb has only the in-frame clones, and not every one. Of more than 200,000 clones listed, 80% to 90% are singletons. Participants, about 18 to 90 years old, spanned around 26 US areas. The CDR3 totals 13 residues. From germline, CDR1 is SEHNR and CDR2 FQNEAQ (reference sequence). The V end was cut by 5 bases, the J end by 5 bases, with 9 bases between. Sample: PBMCs or T cells enriched from blood (not recorded which). The chain recombines TRBV7-9 with TRBJ1-4; no clear D. The receptor was derived from a man aged 30 to 39 in a cohort exposed to, infected with or recovered from COVID-19 (not recorded which). The CDR3 nucleotides read TGTGCCAGCAGCCGGCAGGTGAATGAAAAACTGTTTTTT. It specifies CASSRQVNEKLFF.